This T cell receptor beta chain was identified during a study of tumor-infiltrating lymphocytes in primary liver carcinoma (TCRdb year 2017). Context from the whole study: Of the five patients, three men and two women aged 30 to 69 years, four had hepatocellular carcinoma and one had combined HCC and intrahepatic cholangiocarcinoma. The tumors of the five patients were staged as T1-T3 N0M0, with maximum diameters ranging from roughly 4.2 to 11 cm. Roughly 3.5 to 7.5 million productive TCRbeta reads were obtained per sample, and no significant difference in read depth was found between tissue types. The study combined TCRbeta repertoire sequencing, expression microarrays and whole-exome sequencing across five regions of each liver tumor, with adjacent normal tissue and blood. A total of 35 specimens from 5 patients underwent TCRbeta repertoire sequencing, comprising around 25 tumor regions, 5 adjacent noncancerous liver tissues and 5 peripheral blood samples. Reproducibility between technical replicate repertoires was high, with correlation coefficients above 0.98 and mean shared-clone rates about 0.9. Overall study outcomes, separate from this receptor: Compared with blood, tumors had a significantly larger share of the repertoire taken up by the top 250 clones (p = 0.039). Consistent with antigen-driven expansion, pairs of tumor regions showed higher repertoire overlap (mean roughly 36%) than either tumor-adjacent pairs (roughly 17%) or tumor-blood pairs (about 15%). With just five patients in the study, the authors point out that the findings should be validated in a larger study. Comparison of CD4+ and CD8+ T cell repertoires was precluded by the use of bulk unsorted samples. Because only the TCR beta chain was sequenced and unpaired alpha chains were not captured, true repertoire diversity is likely underestimated.

Details on this clonotype: Its recognized antigen is unknown. Base qualities were left out, and no much larger clone turns up one base away.

Total RNA and DNA were co-extracted from roughly 20-30 mg of bulk tissue with the AllPrep DNA/RNA mini kit, without cell sorting. Surgical resection was performed in China between late 2015 and March 2016 on several patients with histopathologically diagnosed primary liver carcinoma. Patients had chronic HBV infection and were treatment-naive at sampling. Each fresh piece of tumor and adjacent tissue was cut in two, with one half stored in RNAlater at -80 degrees C and the other half sent for histology. The CDR3 contains 15 residues, cysteine and phenylalanine counted. Here the CDR3 DNA is all that survives: 45 bases in frame from base 1. TCRbeta-specific cDNA was reverse-transcribed from 500 ng total RNA using a constant-region primer and ProtoScript II reverse transcriptase. The TCRbeta libraries were prepared through three rounds of nested multiplex PCR following a slightly modified ARM-PCR procedure. Each of the first two PCR rounds ran for around 10 cycles using multiplex TRBV1-TRBV30 forward primers together with a Cbeta reverse primer. Sample barcodes and Illumina adapters were attached in a final 25-cycle PCR using Deep VentR polymerase. Before sequencing, amplicons of 200-500 bp were gel-purified using a QIAquick gel extraction kit. An Illumina HiSeq 2500 was used to sequence the TCRbeta amplicons, generating 250-bp paired-end reads. From the authors' description of their analysis: Reads were quality-trimmed with Trimmomatic v0.33, and paired reads were merged with FLASH v1.2.11 to recover full CDR3 sequences. MiGEC v1.2.1b assigned V, D and J germline segments to the rearranged TCRbeta sequences. Clonotype statistics, along with Shannon-Wiener diversity indices, were calculated using VDJtools v1.0.0. To reduce sampling bias, subsequent analyses other than the diversity analysis used only the 250 most abundant clonotypes in each sample. TCRdb ran its own pipeline on the public reads, namely fastp trimming at Q25 and MiXCR clone calling, and kept in-frame beta chains. A single entry per CDR3 protein holds the most common genes and DNA from its merged rows. The authors' filters were not applied to this entry. The sample table records about 100,000 distinct CDR3 sequences; less than 75% of these occur just once. The ten largest clonotypes hold about 27% of the sample.

The sequenced sample consisted of tumor-adjacent normal liver tissue. Recombination joined TRBV12-3 or TRBV12-4 with TRBJ2-2, with no D gene named confidently. The sequence derives from a man in his forties with primary liver carcinoma and hepatitis B virus infection. The CDR3 is CGSFSRALNTGELFF. The sequenced DNA is TGTGGCAGTTTCTCCCGGGCACTTAACACCGGGGAGCTGTTTTTT.